A single sample gave rise to the 22 T cell receptor beta chains below, sequenced in a study of blood T cells in healthy people across ages. Together with a sample-barcoded 5' primer, a J-beta primer mix was included in a second PCR lasting about 6 to 12 cycles. In TCRdb, the 5' RACE reads were re-called with MiXCR into one record per CDR3 protein. There are over a million distinct CDR3 sequences in the sample; roughly a quarter occur only once, and 0.65% to 0.95% lies in the top ten. These data were likewise used in another study, on T cells of mothers and their children.

The material sequenced was blood. The receptors shown here come from a girl aged 2-10 years in good health.

The J gene is TRBJ1-1, the V gene TRBV5-5; tentative D call: TRBD1 (5 bases). V lost 4 bases to trimming and J lost 6 bases, with 13 bases between them. CDR3 length: 13 amino acids. Germline loops: CDR1 SGHKS, CDR2 YYEKEE (reference sequence). CDR3 protein: CASSRGTWAEAFF. The CDR3, as DNA: TGTGCCAGCAGCCGGGGGACCTGGGCTGAAGCTTTCTTT.

This clonotype appeared many times. The J gene is TRBJ1-4, the V gene TRBV25-1; tentatively, D is TRBD1 (6 bases). CDR1 is MGHDK, CDR2 SYGVNS, per germline. The CDR3 runs 15 residues. Here the CDR3 DNA reads TGTGCGTCAGGGTTGACAGGTTGGCCTAATGAAAAACTGTTTTTT. Encoded protein: CASGLTGWPNEKLFF.

The rearrangement links TRBV19 to TRBJ2-7, with D perhaps TRBD1 or TRBD2 (5 bases each). Deletions cut 5 bases from V and 9 bases from J, with 20 bases between. The CDR3 is made up of 14 amino acids. The germline V gene encodes CDR1 LNHDA and CDR2 SQIVND (reference sequence). CDR3 region: CASSGGPTGGGQYF. The CDR3 bases are TGTGCCAGTAGTGGGGGACCCACCGGAGGCGGGCAGTACTTC.

This sequence joins TRBV12-3 or TRBV12-4 and TRBJ2-7; D possibly corresponds to TRBD1 (5 bases). V was trimmed by 2 bases and J by 5 bases, leaving 13 bases between them. The CDR3 sequence is 14 residues long. The CDR3 spells CASSLSGLIDEQYF. Written as DNA, the CDR3 is TGTGCCAGCAGTTTATCAGGGCTCATCGACGAGCAGTACTTC.

The rearrangement links TRBV27 to TRBJ2-6; unclear D gene. Germline loops: CDR1 MNHEY, CDR2 SMNVEV (reference sequence). The CDR3 has 15 residues. Trimming removed 6 bases from V and 1 base from J, with 10 bases in between. The CDR3 is CASSPYTSGANVLTF. The CDR3 DNA follows: TGTGCCAGCAGCCCTTACACGTCTGGGGCCAACGTCCTGACTTTC.

The chain is built from TRBV7-3 and TRBJ2-5; a weak D match, TRBD1 (5 bases). From germline, CDR1 is SGHTA and CDR2 FQGTGA. This CDR3 is 17 amino acids long. V lost 1 base, J lost 3 bases, and 18 bases lay in between. The CDR3 loop is CASSLRGSELGEETQYF. CDR3 nucleotide sequence: TGTGCCAGCAGCTTAAGGGGCTCGGAGCTGGGCGAAGAGACCCAGTACTTC. Looking up the rest from reference TRBV7-3 and TRBJ2-5 gives the full variable domain: GAGVSQTPSNKVTEKGKYVELRCDPISGHTALYWYRQSLGQGPEFLIYFQGTGAADDSGLPNDRFFAVRPEGSVSTLKIQRTERGDSAVYLCASSLRGSELGEETQYFGPGTRLLVL.

This clonotype has just a few counts. One end of the junction varies from germline; a read error may be responsible. The rearrangement uses TRBV7-6 and TRBJ2-3; 9 bases map to TRBD1. Germline V gene data show CDR1 as SGHVS and CDR2 as FNYEAQ. The CDR3 totals 13 residues. This CDR3 reads CASSLITGQGMDF. For the CDR3, the DNA is TGTGCCAGCAGCTTAATTACAGGACAGGGGATGGATTTT.

This rearrangement joins TRBV4-2 to TRBJ1-4; D is possibly TRBD1 (6 bases). There are 15 residues in the CDR3. V was cut by 3 bases and J by 8 bases, with 16 bases left in between. The germline V gene has CDR1 LGHNA and CDR2 YNFKEQ. The CDR3: CASSHSTGMEEKLFF. The CDR3 nucleotides read TGTGCCAGCAGCCATAGTACAGGGATGGAGGAAAAACTGTTTTTT.

Comments on this clonotype: The junction departs from germline at one end; a sequencing error may be responsible. CDR3 region: CASSLGLGSDTQYF. The CDR3 DNA is TGTGCCAGCAGCTTAGGACTAGGATCCGATACGCAGTATTTT. The chain is built from TRBV12-3 or TRBV12-4 and TRBJ2-3, with TRBD2 identical over 7 bases. The CDR3 runs 14 residues.

The chain links TRBV20-1 to TRBJ2-1; no clear D. Trimming cost V 0 bases and J 3 bases, with 9 bases left between them. Germline assignment: CDR1 DFQATT and CDR2 SNEGSKA (reference sequence). This CDR3 has 14 amino acids. The CDR3 spells CSARDSTDYNEQFF. The CDR3 DNA follows: TGCAGTGCTAGAGATTCGACGGACTACAATGAGCAGTTCTTC.

This clonotype was observed a handful of times. This sequence joins TRBV6-5 and TRBJ2-5, with D possibly being TRBD2 (6 bases). This CDR3 spans 15 amino acids. Germline V gives CDR1 MNHEY, CDR2 SVGAGI. V shed 3 bases and J shed 5 bases, with 16 bases lying between them. CDR3 protein: CASSYGGSGLETQYF. CDR3 DNA sequence: TGTGCCAGCAGTTATGGAGGGAGTGGGCTGGAGACCCAGTACTTC.

This clonotype occurred a few times. Mismatch with germline at one junction end may stem from a read error. The CDR3 region is CTSSYSDRAGYGYTF. In DNA form, the CDR3 reads TGTACCAGCAGTTACTCCGACAGGGCCGGCTATGGCTACACCTTC. This sequence joins TRBV6-6 and TRBJ1-2, with TRBD1 identical over 7 bases. CDR3 size: 15 residues. CDR1 is MNHNY, CDR2 SVGAGI, per germline (reference sequence).

This chain joins TRBV4-3 and TRBJ2-7; D gene ambiguous. The CDR3 spans 15 residues. The germline gives CDR1 LGHNA, CDR2 YSLEER. The V end lost 0 bases, the J end lost 2 bases, and 11 bases lay between the germline ends. CDR3 residues: CASSQEVGKTYEQYF. The DNA for the CDR3 is TGCGCCAGCAGCCAAGAAGTCGGCAAGACCTACGAGCAGTACTTC.

This rearrangement joins TRBV13 to TRBJ2-1; TRBD2 matches at 8 bases. The CDR3 has 16 amino acids. The V gene end was trimmed by 3 bases and the J gene end by 0 bases; junction bases not matched to a gene: 4. The germline CDR1 and CDR2 sequences are PRHDT and FYEKMQ (reference sequence). This chain's CDR3 is CASSLGGRSSYNEQFF. DNA of the CDR3: TGTGCCAGCAGCTTGGGCGGGAGGAGCTCCTACAATGAGCAGTTCTTC.

The gene calls are TRBV9 and TRBJ2-3; TRBD1 matches at 9 bases. Per the germline V gene, CDR1 is SGDLS and CDR2 is YYNGEE. With V trimmed by 4 bases and J by 4 bases, 10 bases remained unmatched. The CDR3 consists of 16 residues. The CDR3 DNA sequence: TGTGCCAGCAGCTCGACAGGGGGGGGAGAGGCAGATACGCAGTATTTT. Protein: CASSSTGGGEADTQYF.

The table lists this clonotype with many counts. The rearrangement links TRBV10-3 to TRBJ2-7, with 8 bases lining up with TRBD1. This CDR3 contains 14 residues. V shed 7 bases and J 0 bases; nucleotides not matched to a gene: 5. Germline CDR1 reads ENHRY; CDR2 reads SYGVKD. The CDR3 is CAIMRDRSSYEQYF. In DNA, the CDR3 is TGTGCCATCATGCGGGACAGGAGCTCCTACGAGCAGTACTTC.

This clonotype has more than one count but fewer than ten. The chain has TRBV25-1 and TRBJ2-7; the match to TRBD2 covers 10 bases. This CDR3 region has 16 residues. With V trimmed by 4 bases and J by 2 bases, 8 bases remained unmatched. Germline CDR1 and CDR2: MGHDK and SYGVNS. The CDR3 spells CASSGETSGLTYEQYF. DNA for the CDR3: TGTGCCAGCAGTGGGGAGACTAGCGGGCTTACCTACGAGCAGTACTTC.

V and J are TRBV29-1 and TRBJ1-1; D call uncertain. CDR1 SQVTM and CDR2 ANQGSEA come from the germline V gene. This CDR3 has 14 residues. The V gene lost 2 bases and the J gene lost 1 base, with 11 bases spanning the gap. As DNA, the CDR3 is TGCAGCGTTGAATTCATTGATTCGAACACTGAAGCTTTCTTT. Protein product: CSVEFIDSNTEAFF.

Only a few counts were recorded for this clonotype. V gene TRBV5-1 combines with J gene TRBJ2-1; possibly TRBD1 or TRBD2 for D (5 bases each). V lost 0 bases to trimming and J lost 4 bases, with 11 bases between them. The CDR3 spans 15 residues. Germline CDR1 SGHRS, CDR2 YFSETQ. This CDR3 reads CASSLAGEGYNEQFF. The DNA for the CDR3 is TGCGCCAGCAGCTTGGCCGGAGAGGGGTACAATGAGCAGTTCTTC.

The chain employs TRBV12-3 or TRBV12-4 and TRBJ2-1, with D possibly matching TRBD2 (6 bases). Trimming pared 5 bases from V and 7 bases from J, leaving 15 bases between. The CDR3 sequence is 14 residues long. DNA for the CDR3: TGTGCCAGCAGTCTGGTGGAGGGAGGTAATGAGCAGTTCTTC. Translation: CASSLVEGGNEQFF.

The V and J genes are TRBV29-1 and TRBJ2-1; 8 bases line up with TRBD1. CDR1 SQVTM and CDR2 ANQGSEA come from the germline V gene. The CDR3 contains 14 residues. J was trimmed by 6 bases and V by 7 bases; bases with no gene match: 11. The CDR3 sequence: CSAVPGQALNEQFF. CDR3 DNA: TGCAGCGCAGTTCCGGGACAGGCCCTCAATGAGCAGTTCTTC.

This clonotype was picked up a small number of times. The V and J genes are TRBV7-9 and TRBJ2-3; TRBD2 matches at 12 bases. CDR1 and CDR2 from the germline V gene are SEHNR and FQNEAQ (reference sequence). The CDR3 loop spans 18 amino acids. J gave up 4 bases and V 5 bases, and 13 bases lay outside the gene matches. The CDR3 loop reads CASSAPGHLAGGPDTQYF. The CDR3 DNA reads TGTGCCAGCAGCGCCCCGGGTCACCTAGCGGGAGGGCCAGATACGCAGTATTTT.